This entry describes one TCR beta chain. This entry is derived from a study of shared T cell receptors in the human thymus. Profiling relied on immunoSEQ multiplex PCR, and the TCRdb table lists in-frame clones only, not all of them. The table records roughly 660,000 clones, roughly 88% of them present only once. The CDR3 covers 16 residues. Trimming removed 6 bases from V and 0 bases from J; junction bases left unmatched: 5. Germline loops: CDR1 MNHEY, CDR2 SMNVEV (reference sequence). Separately, the same data were catalogued under a study of human thymus T cells. That source adds: Immunologically healthy infants in Finland undergoing congenital heart defect surgery were the donors. Thymus tissue was removed during corrective cardiac surgery. Related research found strongly overlapping thymic repertoires in unrelated individuals.

The V gene is TRBV27, the J gene TRBJ2-7; 13 bases are a match to TRBD2. The clonotype comes from a boy in the first two years of life with a congenital heart defect. What was sequenced was thymocytes. CDR3 sequence: CASRRLAGGLSYEQYF. The CDR3 DNA is TGTGCCAGCAGGAGACTAGCGGGAGGCCTCTCCTACGAGCAGTACTTC.